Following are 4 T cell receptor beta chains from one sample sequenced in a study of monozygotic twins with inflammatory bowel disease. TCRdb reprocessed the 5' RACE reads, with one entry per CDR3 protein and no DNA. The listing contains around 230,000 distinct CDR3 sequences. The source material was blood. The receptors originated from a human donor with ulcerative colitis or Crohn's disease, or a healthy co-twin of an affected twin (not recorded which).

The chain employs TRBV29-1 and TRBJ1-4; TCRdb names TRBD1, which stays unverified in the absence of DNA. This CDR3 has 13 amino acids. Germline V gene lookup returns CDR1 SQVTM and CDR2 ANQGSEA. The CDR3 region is CSVARDRMEKLFF.

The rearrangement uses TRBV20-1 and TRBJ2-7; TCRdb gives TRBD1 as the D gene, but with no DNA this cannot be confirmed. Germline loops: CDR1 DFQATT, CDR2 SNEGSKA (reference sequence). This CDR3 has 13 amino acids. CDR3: CSASWDRDYEQYF.

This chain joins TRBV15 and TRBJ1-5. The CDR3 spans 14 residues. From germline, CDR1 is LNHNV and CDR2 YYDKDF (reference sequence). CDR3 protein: CATSRGNSNQPQHF.

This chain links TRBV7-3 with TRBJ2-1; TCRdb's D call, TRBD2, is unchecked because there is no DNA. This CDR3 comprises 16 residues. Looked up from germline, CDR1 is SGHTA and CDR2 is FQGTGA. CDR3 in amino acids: CASSLSPAGGWNEQFF.